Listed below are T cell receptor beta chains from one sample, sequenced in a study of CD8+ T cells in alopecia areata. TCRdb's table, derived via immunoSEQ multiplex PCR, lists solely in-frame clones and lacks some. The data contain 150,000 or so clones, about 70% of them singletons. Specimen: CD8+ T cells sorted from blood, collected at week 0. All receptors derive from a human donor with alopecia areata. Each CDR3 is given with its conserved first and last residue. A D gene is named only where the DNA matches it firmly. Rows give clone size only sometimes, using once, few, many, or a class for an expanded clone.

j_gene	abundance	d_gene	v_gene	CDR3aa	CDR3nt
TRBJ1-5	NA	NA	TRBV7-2	CASSLRGGNQPQHF	TGTGCCAGCAGCCTCAGGGGTGGCAATCAGCCCCAGCATTTT
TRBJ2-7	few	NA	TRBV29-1	CSVHSGVRNYEQYF	TGCAGCGTCCACTCCGGCGTCAGAAATTACGAGCAGTACTTC
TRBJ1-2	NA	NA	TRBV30	CAWSVGGVGYTF	TGTGCCTGGAGTGTTGGAGGCGTTGGCTACACCTTC
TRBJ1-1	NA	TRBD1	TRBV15	CATSDQGDFTEAFF	TGTGCCACCAGCGACCAGGGGGATTTCACTGAAGCTTTCTTT
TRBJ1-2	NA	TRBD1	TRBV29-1	CSVEGTGARDYGYTF	TGCAGCGTTGAAGGGACAGGGGCGAGGGACTATGGCTACACCTTC
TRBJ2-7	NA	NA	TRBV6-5	CASSYGISYEQYF	TGTGCCAGCAGTTACGGCATCTCCTACGAGCAGTACTTC
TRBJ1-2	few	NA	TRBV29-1	CSVGGDYGYTF	TGCAGCGTTGGCGGGGACTATGGCTACACCTTC
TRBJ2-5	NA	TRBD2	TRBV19	CASSIGGGPQETQYF	TGTGCCAGTAGTATTGGCGGGGGACCCCAAGAGACCCAGTACTTC
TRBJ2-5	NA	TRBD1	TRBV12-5	CASGLGQGGETQYF	TGTGCTAGTGGCCTGGGACAGGGAGGAGAGACCCAGTACTTC
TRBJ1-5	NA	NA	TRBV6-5	CASSYFGDGSNQPQHF	TGTGCCAGCAGTTACTTTGGGGATGGGAGCAATCAGCCCCAGCATTTT
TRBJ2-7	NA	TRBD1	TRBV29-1	CSVEAGDRGIYEQYF	TGCAGCGTTGAAGCGGGGGACAGGGGCATCTACGAGCAGTACTTC
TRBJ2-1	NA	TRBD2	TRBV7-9	CASSSPTSGATSSYNEQFF	TGTGCCAGCAGCTCTCCGACTAGCGGGGCGACGAGCTCCTACAATGAGCAGTTCTTC
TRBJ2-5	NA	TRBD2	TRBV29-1	CSAIHYSGAAETQYF	TGCAGCGCTATCCATTATAGCGGGGCCGCAGAGACCCAGTACTTC
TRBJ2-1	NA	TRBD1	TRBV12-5	CASGTGSNEQFF	TGTGCTAGTGGGACAGGGTCCAATGAGCAGTTCTTC
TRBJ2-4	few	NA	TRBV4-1	CASSQGPVSDIQYF	TGCGCCAGCAGCCAAGGGCCTGTTTCGGACATTCAGTACTTC
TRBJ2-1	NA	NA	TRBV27	CASREGAPYYNEQFF	TGTGCCAGCAGGGAGGGGGCTCCGTACTACAATGAGCAGTTCTTC
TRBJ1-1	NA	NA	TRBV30	CAWREGTTTEAFF	TGTGCCTGGAGAGAAGGGACAACCACTGAAGCTTTCTTT
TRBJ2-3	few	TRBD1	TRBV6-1	CATAGDRASDTQYF	TGTGCCACCGCCGGGGACAGGGCATCGGATACGCAGTATTTT
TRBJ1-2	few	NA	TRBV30	CAWSAPAVRGGYTF	TGTGCCTGGAGTGCCCCCGCCGTTCGGGGCGGCTACACCTTC
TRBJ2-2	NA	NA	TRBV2	CASTNTGELFF	TGTGCCAGCACGAACACCGGGGAGCTGTTTTTT
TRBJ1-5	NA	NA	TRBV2	CASSEGTHQPQHF	TGTGCCAGCAGTGAAGGGACCCATCAGCCCCAGCATTTT
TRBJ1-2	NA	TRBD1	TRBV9	CASGETGSYTF	TGTGCCAGCGGGGAGACAGGGAGCTACACCTTC
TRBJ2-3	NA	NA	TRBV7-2	CASSLRGRTTDTQYF	TGTGCCAGCAGCTTAAGGGGCAGGACCACAGATACGCAGTATTTT
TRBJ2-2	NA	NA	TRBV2	CASNVQRNTGELFF	TGTGCCAGCAACGTGCAAAGGAACACCGGGGAGCTGTTTTTT
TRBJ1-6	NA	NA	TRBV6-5	CASSYGAWTDTPLHF	TGTGCCAGCAGTTACGGAGCTTGGACGGATACACCCCTCCACTTT
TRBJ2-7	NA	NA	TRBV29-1	CSVEDSYEQYF	TGCAGCGTAGAGGACAGCTACGAGCAGTACTTC
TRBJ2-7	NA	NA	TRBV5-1	CASSLGKTSSIYEQYF	TGCGCCAGCAGCTTGGGGAAAACTAGCTCTATTTACGAGCAGTACTTC
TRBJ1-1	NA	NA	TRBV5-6	CASSFGLNTEAFF	TGTGCCAGCAGCTTCGGGCTGAACACTGAAGCTTTCTTT
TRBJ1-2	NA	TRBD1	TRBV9	CASSEPTGTDYGYTF	TGTGCCAGCAGCGAGCCTACGGGGACAGACTATGGCTACACCTTC
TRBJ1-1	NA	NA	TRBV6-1	CASSEGQLIAFF	TGTGCCAGCAGTGAAGGACAGTTAATAGCTTTCTTT
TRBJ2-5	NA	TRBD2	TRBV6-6	CACWGGSTQYF	TGTGCCTGCTGGGGGGGATCGACCCAGTACTTC
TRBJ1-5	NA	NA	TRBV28	CASSLFSGGNSNQPQHF	TGTGCCAGCAGTTTATTTTCCGGCGGAAATAGCAATCAGCCCCAGCATTTT
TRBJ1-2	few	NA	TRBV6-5	CASSYSPGFANYGYTF	TGTGCCAGCAGTTACTCGCCAGGGTTCGCTAACTATGGCTACACCTTC
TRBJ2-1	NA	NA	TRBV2	CASSEVRPEQFF	TGTGCCAGCAGTGAAGTCAGGCCTGAGCAGTTCTTC
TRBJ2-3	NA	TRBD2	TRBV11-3	CASSQDLAGTDTQYF	TGTGCCAGCAGCCAGGACCTAGCGGGTACAGATACGCAGTATTTT
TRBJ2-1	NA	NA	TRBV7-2	CASSLSEASYNEQFF	TGTGCCAGCAGCTTATCGGAGGCCTCCTACAATGAGCAGTTCTTC
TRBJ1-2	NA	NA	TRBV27	CASSPRTEPYTF	TGTGCCAGCAGTCCGAGGACGGAGCCCTACACCTTC
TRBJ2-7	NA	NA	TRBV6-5	CASGRSSYEQYF	TGTGCCAGTGGCAGGAGCTCCTACGAGCAGTACTTC